The clone carrying this T cell receptor beta chain has just one count. As yet, its antigen is unknown. Germline CDR1 and CDR2: SGDLS and YYNGEE. This CDR3 region has 17 residues. Trimming pared 0 bases from V and 4 bases from J, leaving 17 bases between. These data are taken from a study of Ad26.COV2.S vaccination and SARS-CoV-2 variants. The study, taken as a whole, reports: Placebo recipients had lower spike-specific TCR breadth than vaccine recipients.

TCRdb's copy holds only in-frame clones and misses some; the assay was immunoSEQ multiplex PCR. The sample carries approximately 410,000 clones, roughly 90% recorded once. Treatment: around 19 received Ad26.COV2.S at low or high dose, single or two shots; 5 received placebo; per-sample allocation not given. The samples date from day 63 after the first vaccine or placebo injection. The chain combines TRBV9 with TRBJ1-5, with D perhaps matching TRBD1 (6 bases). Sequencing used peripheral blood, obtained in a trial of Ad26.COV2.S vaccine versus placebo. This clonotype originated in a person aged 18-65 years who received the Ad26.COV2.S COVID-19 vaccine or a placebo. The CDR3: CASSVVDPDRANQPQHF. The CDR3, as DNA: TGTGCCAGCAGCGTAGTTGATCCGGACAGAGCGAATCAGCCCCAGCATTTT.